These T cell receptor beta chains were read from a single sample in a study of blood T cells in healthy people across ages. TCRdb re-derived calls from the 5' RACE reads in MiXCR, one entry per CDR3 protein. The data contain more than 650,000 distinct CDR3 sequences, 25% to 30% of them singletons. These data were likewise used in another study, on T cells of mothers and their children.

The sequencing sample was made of blood. Source of these receptors: a boy aged 10-17 years in good health. CDR3s include the opening cysteine and the closing phenylalanine or tryptophan. The D gene is left open where the match is weak. Clone size appears in some rows only: once, few, many, or a class for an expanded clone.

D gene	V gene	clone size	J gene	CDR3 DNA	CDR3 protein
.	TRBV12-3/TRBV12-4	.	TRBJ1-6	TGTGCCAGCAGTTTAGTGGGGCCAAATTCACCCCTCCACTTT	CASSLVGPNSPLHF
TRBD1	TRBV23-1	few	TRBJ2-3	TGCGCCAGCAGTACCCGGGGTGAGGGGGCGTTGTATCGGACAGATACGCAGTATTTT	CASSTRGEGALYRTDTQYF
.	TRBV7-9	few	TRBJ2-6	TGTGCCAGCAGCCCGGGAAGGATAAGGCCTGGGGCCAACGTCCTGACTTTC	CASSPGRIRPGANVLTF
.	TRBV2	.	TRBJ2-5	TGTGCCAGCACAGGACCAGGAGAGACCCAGTACTTC	CASTGPGETQYF
.	TRBV20-1	few	TRBJ2-4	TGCAGTGCTATTATAGCAGCCAAAAACATTCAGTACTTC	CSAIIAAKNIQYF
TRBD2	TRBV7-8	.	TRBJ2-3	TGTGCCAGCAGCTTAGGAATCTTAGCGGGGGGGAGGACAGATACGCAGTATTTT	CASSLGILAGGRTDTQYF
.	TRBV28	.	TRBJ2-5	TGTGCCAGCAGTTTCCTGGGGTCAGTGGAGACCCAGTACTTC	CASSFLGSVETQYF
.	TRBV30	.	TRBJ1-5	TGTGCCTGGAGTGGGACATCTAGCAATCAGCCCCAGCATTTT	CAWSGTSSNQPQHF
.	TRBV4-1	.	TRBJ1-1	TGCGCCAGCAGCCAAGAGGACGTTTTGAACACTGAAGCTTTCTTT	CASSQEDVLNTEAFF
TRBD1	TRBV20-1	few	TRBJ1-6	TGCAGTGCTAGAGTCCGGACAGGACCTTCACCCCTCCACTTT	CSARVRTGPSPLHF
.	TRBV20-1	few	TRBJ2-7	TGCAGTGCCCCACAGGGATTTTCACCCTCCTACGAGCAGTACTTC	CSAPQGFSPSYEQYF